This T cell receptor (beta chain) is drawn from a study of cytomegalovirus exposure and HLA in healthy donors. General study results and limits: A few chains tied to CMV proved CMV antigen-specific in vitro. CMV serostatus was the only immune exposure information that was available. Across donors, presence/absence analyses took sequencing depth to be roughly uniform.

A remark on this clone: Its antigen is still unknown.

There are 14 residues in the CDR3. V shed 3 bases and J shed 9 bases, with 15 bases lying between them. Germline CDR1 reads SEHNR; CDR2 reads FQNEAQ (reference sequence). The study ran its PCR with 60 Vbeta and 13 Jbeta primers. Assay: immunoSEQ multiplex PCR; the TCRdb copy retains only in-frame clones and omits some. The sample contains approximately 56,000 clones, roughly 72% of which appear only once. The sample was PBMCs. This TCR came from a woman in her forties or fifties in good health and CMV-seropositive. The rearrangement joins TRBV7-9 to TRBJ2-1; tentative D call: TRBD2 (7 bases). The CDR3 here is CASSFGGAVSEQFF. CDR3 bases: TGTGCCAGCAGCTTTGGGGGGGCGGTTAGTGAGCAGTTCTTC.